The 5 T cell receptor beta chains given below trace back to one sample, sequenced in a study of blood T cell repertoires in COVID-19. TCRdb's copy holds only in-frame clones and misses some; the assay was immunoSEQ multiplex PCR. Of about 300,000 clones detected, roughly 87% appear once; the ten largest clones hold approximately 5%. Sequenced sample: PBMCs or T cells enriched from blood (not recorded which). The receptor set was obtained from a woman aged 25 to 45 who had recovered from COVID-19.

The chain couples TRBV6-5 to TRBJ1-5, with D unresolved. Trimming removed 5 bases at V and 1 base at J, with 9 bases between. Germline V gives CDR1 MNHEY, CDR2 SVGAGI. The CDR3 covers 14 residues. This CDR3 reads CASSPMTSNQPQHF. The CDR3 nucleotides read TGTGCCAGCAGTCCAATGACAAGCAATCAGCCCCAGCATTTT.

V and J are TRBV5-5 and TRBJ2-7, with 11 bases fitting TRBD1. The CDR3 extends over 15 amino acids. Unmatched junction bases numbered 8, after V lost 6 bases and J lost 3 bases. Germline loops: CDR1 SGHKS, CDR2 YYEKEE (reference sequence). The CDR3 spells CASTSWDRGGYEQYF. DNA of the CDR3: TGTGCCAGCACTTCCTGGGACAGGGGGGGCTACGAGCAGTACTTC.

This clone was recorded only once. The rearrangement links TRBV7-9 to TRBJ2-7, with 11 bases aligning to TRBD1. Germline CDR1 and CDR2: SEHNR and FQNEAQ (reference sequence). V was clipped by 5 bases and J by 3 bases; unmatched bases: 6. The CDR3 is 15 residues long. CDR3 in DNA: TGTGCCAGCAGCCTGCCGGGACAGGGGGTCTACGAGCAGTACTTC. Protein sequence: CASSLPGQGVYEQYF. Filled out from reference TRBV7-9 and TRBJ2-7, the complete variable domain reads DTGVSQNPRHKITKRGQNVTFRCDPISEHNRLYWYRQTLGQGPEFLTYFQNEAQLEKSRLLSDRFSAERPKGSFSTLEIQRTEQGDSAMYLCASSLPGQGVYEQYFGPGTRLTVT.

The chain uses TRBV14 and TRBJ1-1; 7 nucleotides agree with TRBD1. The CDR3 runs to 13 residues. The V segment lost 5 bases and the J segment 5 bases; nucleotides outside the gene matches: 5. Per the germline V gene, CDR1 is SGHDN and CDR2 is FVKESK. As DNA, the CDR3 is TGTGCCAGCAGCAGGGGGCGGTGGACTGAAGCTTTCTTT. Protein sequence: CASSRGRWTEAFF. The entire variable domain, with the rest obtained from reference TRBV14 and TRBJ1-1, is as follows: EAGVTQFPSHSVIEKGQTVTLRCDPISGHDNLYWYRRVMGKEIKFLLHFVKESKQDESGMPNNRFLAERTGGTYSTLKVQPAELEDSGVYFCASSRGRWTEAFFGQGTRLTVV.

This chain uses TRBV5-4 with TRBJ2-7; the D gene is possibly TRBD2 (5 bases). CDR1 and CDR2 from the germline V gene are SGHNT and YYREEE (reference sequence). The CDR3 is 14 residues long. Trimming cost V 2 bases and J 5 bases, with 14 bases left between them. CDR3: CASSFPGQADEQYF. DNA for the CDR3: TGTGCCAGCAGCTTCCCAGGCCAAGCGGACGAGCAGTACTTC.